One sample yielded the 10 T cell receptor beta chains listed below, sequenced in a study of blood T cell repertoires in COVID-19. Produced via immunoSEQ multiplex PCR; TCRdb's table is partial and in-frame only. The sample yields about 220,000 clones, 75% to 85% seen once. Sequencing was done on a sample of peripheral blood. The receptors originated from a woman in her seventies with COVID-19, enrolled during active disease.

The chain joins TRBV11-3 to TRBJ2-3; a possible D gene is TRBD2 (5 bases). CDR3 size: 12 residues. From germline, CDR1 is SGHNT and CDR2 YENEEA. The V and J ends lost 3 bases and 6 bases respectively, with 7 bases between them. For the CDR3, the DNA is TGTGCCAGCAGCTTGGGAGTGGATACGCAGTATTTT. This codes for CASSLGVDTQYF.

The rearrangement uses TRBV24-1 and TRBJ2-7; D gene unclear. Germline CDR1 reads KGHDR; CDR2 reads SFDVKD. V lost 2 bases, J lost 6 bases, and 10 bases lay in between. The CDR3 totals 13 residues. The CDR3 reads CATSDSGFVEQYF. CDR3 nucleotide sequence: TGTGCCACCAGTGATTCCGGGTTTGTCGAGCAGTACTTC.

J is TRBJ1-1 and V is TRBV3-1 (or the pseudogene TRBV3-2), with D possibly being TRBD1 (5 bases). Germline CDR1 is LGHDT and CDR2 is YNNKEL (reference sequence). Trimming took 1 base from V and 0 from J, leaving 12 bases between them. The CDR3 has 16 residues. CDR3 sequence: CASSQGTTSMNTEAFF. The CDR3 nucleotides are TGTGCCAGCAGCCAAGGGACAACCTCTATGAACACTGAAGCTTTCTTT.

The V gene is TRBV6-5, the J gene TRBJ2-1, with 11 bases matching TRBD1. J gave up 3 bases and V 6 bases, and 4 bases lay outside the gene matches. The V gene's germline CDR1 is MNHEY and CDR2 SVGAGI. This CDR3 is built from 15 residues. The CDR3 nucleotides are TGTGCCAGCAGCCCCGGGACAGGGGGCTACAATGAGCAGTTCTTC. Encoded protein: CASSPGTGGYNEQFF.

This sequence joins TRBV7-2 and TRBJ1-2; TRBD1 aligns across 9 bases. In germline, CDR1 is SGHTA, CDR2 FQGNSA. J lost 8 bases, V lost 4 bases, and 14 bases had no gene match. There are 16 residues in the CDR3. The CDR3 coding sequence is TGTGCCAGCAGCTCAATCCCCGCCGGGACAGGGAAAGGCTACACCTTC. As protein: CASSSIPAGTGKGYTF. Supplemented by reference TRBV7-2 and TRBJ1-2, the full variable domain reads GAGVSQSPSNKVTEKGKDVELRCDPISGHTALYWYRQSLGQGLEFLIYFQGNSAPDKSGLPSDRFSAERTGGSVSTLTIQRTQQEDSAVYLCASSSIPAGTGKGYTFGSGTRLTVV.

The sample holds a few counts of this clone. The sample contains more than one DNA sequence encoding this CDR3. The chain carries TRBV18 and TRBJ2-5, with a possible D match to TRBD1 (6 bases). Between the trimmed V and J ends, which lost 2 bases and 2 bases, there was a span of 6 bases. Germline CDR1 is KGHSH and CDR2 is LQKENI. There are 13 residues in the CDR3. The CDR3 DNA is TGTGCCAGCTCACCAGGACAGCAAGAGACCCAGTACTTC. Translating it yields CASSPGQQETQYF.

CDR3 residues: CASSLEGRANSPLHF. CDR3 bases: TGCGCCAGCAGCCTAGAAGGGCGGGCAAATTCACCCCTCCACTTT. This chain uses TRBV5-1 with TRBJ1-6, with no clear D. V was clipped by 4 bases and J by 7 bases, with 15 bases between them. This CDR3 region has 15 residues. Germline loops: CDR1 SGHRS, CDR2 YFSETQ.

The V and J genes are TRBV6-5 and TRBJ1-1, with D uncertain. The CDR3 is 13 amino acids. The germline CDR1 and CDR2 sequences are MNHEY and SVGAGI. V was pared by 0 bases and J by 4 bases, with 6 bases between. The CDR3 sequence is CASSYSPGTEAFF. In DNA, the CDR3 is TGTGCCAGCAGTTACTCCCCCGGCACTGAAGCTTTCTTT.

This chain links TRBV12-5 with TRBJ2-7; TRBD1 matches at 7 bases. Unmatched junction bases numbered 11, after V lost 3 bases and J lost 0 bases. Per the germline V gene, CDR1 is LGHNT and CDR2 is FRNRAP. The CDR3 runs to 17 residues. The CDR3: CASGFQRQGLDSYEQYF. CDR3 DNA sequence: TGTGCTAGTGGTTTCCAAAGACAGGGCCTTGACTCCTACGAGCAGTACTTC.

V is TRBV28 and J is TRBJ2-1; 7 bases line up with TRBD2. CDR3 size: 15 residues. CDR1 and CDR2 (germline): MDHEN, SYDVKM. After removal of 7 bases from V and 3 bases from J, the junction contained 9 bases not matched to a gene. CDR3: CASTVAGAGYNEQFF. The CDR3 coding sequence is TGTGCCAGCACCGTGGCGGGAGCGGGCTACAATGAGCAGTTCTTC.